The text below deals with one TCR beta chain. These data come from a study of blood T cell repertoires in COVID-19. Sequencing was performed with immunoSEQ multiplex PCR; in TCRdb, only in-frame clones are kept and a portion is missing. Here the sample spans around 200,000 clones, about 85% being singletons. This TCR was sampled from a young man with acute or convalescent COVID-19. Sequencing was carried out using peripheral blood.

The CDR3 loop is CASRPQGDQYNEQFF. The CDR3 DNA is TGTGCCAGCAGACCACAGGGGGACCAATACAATGAGCAGTTCTTC. The chain recombines TRBV28 with TRBJ2-1, with 8 bases fitting TRBD1. J gave up 4 bases and V 6 bases, and 8 bases lay outside the gene matches. The V gene's germline CDR1 is MDHEN and CDR2 SYDVKM. The CDR3 length is 15 residues.